The 8 T cell receptor beta chains below were found in one sample sequenced in a study of T cell changes during pregnancy in multiple sclerosis. Generated by immunoSEQ multiplex PCR, the TCRdb table keeps only in-frame clones and is missing some. The sample lists about 32,000 clones; 91% were seen once. The sequencing here drew on CD8+ T cells from peripheral blood mononuclear cells, taken in the second trimester of pregnancy. The receptor set was obtained from a female donor in good health, enrolled as a control in a pregnancy study.

Only a few counts were recorded for this clone. V gene TRBV11-2 combines with J gene TRBJ1-1, with D tentatively TRBD1 (5 bases). CDR1 and CDR2 (germline): SGHAT, FQNNGV. The V gene lost 4 bases and the J gene lost 0 bases, with 15 bases spanning the gap. The CDR3 runs to 16 residues. The DNA of the CDR3 is TGTGCCAGCAGCTCCACCCGAGCAGGGATGAACACTGAAGCTTTCTTT. Encoded protein: CASSSTRAGMNTEAFF.

The chain combines TRBV27 with TRBJ2-7; TRBD1 is a possible D gene (6 bases). The germline gives CDR1 MNHEY, CDR2 SMNVEV (reference sequence). Trimming cost V 3 bases and J 5 bases, with 14 bases left between them. This CDR3 comprises 14 residues. The CDR3 here is CASSLSTGLHEQYF. The CDR3 nucleotides are TGTGCCAGCAGTTTGTCCACAGGGCTCCACGAGCAGTACTTC.

V and J are TRBV9 and TRBJ2-1; TRBD1 matches at 12 bases. CDR3 size: 16 residues. V shed 3 bases and J 5 bases; nucleotides not matched to a gene: 6. CDR1 is SGDLS and CDR2 is YYNGEE in the germline V gene. CDR3 residues: CASSAPGQGANNEQFF. The DNA for the CDR3 is TGTGCCAGCAGCGCCCCGGGACAGGGGGCGAACAATGAGCAGTTCTTC.

This chain links TRBV5-5 with TRBJ1-5; 9 bases are a match to TRBD1. The V segment lost 3 bases and the J segment 5 bases; nucleotides outside the gene matches: 6. The CDR3 is 15 amino acids. The germline V gene has CDR1 SGHKS and CDR2 YYEKEE (reference sequence). The CDR3, as DNA: TGTGCCAGCAGCTCGAACAGGGGGCTTGATCAGCCCCAGCATTTT. This gives the protein CASSSNRGLDQPQHF. Looking up the rest from reference TRBV5-5 and TRBJ1-5 gives the full variable domain: DAGVTQSPTHLIKTRGQQVTLRCSPISGHKSVSWYQQVLGQGPQFIFQYYEKEERGRGNFPDRFSARQFPNYSSELNVNALLLGDSALYLCASSSNRGLDQPQHFGDGTRLSIL.

The chain joins TRBV7-9 to TRBJ2-3; 8 bases line up with TRBD1. The germline V gene has CDR1 SEHNR and CDR2 FQNEAQ (reference sequence). The CDR3 spans 15 residues. Trimming at V came to 5 bases and at J to 0 bases, leaving 4 bases not matched to a gene. CDR3 loop: CASSERDRSTDTQYF. The CDR3 DNA follows: TGTGCCAGCAGCGAGAGGGACAGGAGCACAGATACGCAGTATTTT.

The chain employs TRBV27 and TRBJ2-4; TRBD1 matches 12 bases. The ends lost 5 bases at V and 6 bases at J; junction bases unmatched: 5. Germline V gives CDR1 MNHEY, CDR2 SMNVEV (reference sequence). This CDR3 is 15 amino acids long. In DNA, the CDR3 is TGTGCCAGCAGTCCGGGACAGGGGGCCGGAAACATTCAGTACTTC. Translated: CASSPGQGAGNIQYF.

CDR3 loop: CASSASQGGNTEAFF. The CDR3 bases are TGTGCCAGTAGTGCGTCACAGGGGGGGAACACTGAAGCTTTCTTT. The chain uses TRBV19 and TRBJ1-1; 8 nucleotides match TRBD1. The germline V gene has CDR1 LNHDA and CDR2 SQIVND (reference sequence). The V segment lost 5 bases and the J segment 1 base; nucleotides outside the gene matches: 6. The CDR3 is made up of 15 amino acids.

This sequence joins TRBV19 and TRBJ2-1; 11 bases fit TRBD2. The CDR3 spans 16 residues. V lost 4 bases and J lost 8; bases outside the gene matches: 10. Per germline, CDR1 LNHDA and CDR2 SQIVND (reference sequence). The CDR3 DNA follows: TGTGCCAGTAGTAACCAACCTAGCGGGGGGTTGGATGAGCAGTTCTTC. As protein: CASSNQPSGGLDEQFF. The complete variable domain, with remaining parts taken from reference TRBV19 and TRBJ2-1, reads DGGITQSPKYLFRKEGQNVTLSCEQNLNHDAMYWYRQDPGQGLRLIYYSQIVNDFQKGDIAEGYSVSREKKESFPLTVTSAQKNPTAFYLCASSNQPSGGLDEQFFGPGTRLTVL.